Below, 17 T cell receptor beta chains from the same sample are listed, as sequenced in a study of blood T cells in healthy people across ages. Sample-barcoded 5' priming and a J-beta primer mix drove a second PCR of 7 to 11 cycles. TCRdb re-called the 5' RACE reads through MiXCR, storing one row per CDR3 protein. The sample has fewer than 950,000 distinct CDR3 sequences, around 36% seen once; the top ten hold over 10%. The material sequenced was blood. The receptors originated from a man between 18 and 35 years old in good health.

V is TRBV14 and J is TRBJ1-3; D ambiguous. Looked up from germline, CDR1 is SGHDN and CDR2 is FVKESK. V was clipped by 1 base and J by 0 bases, with 10 bases between them. The CDR3 is made up of 16 amino acids. Written as DNA, the CDR3 is TGTGCCAGCAGCCAAGTTTGGAGATCCTCTGGAAACACCATATATTTT. It is translated as CASSQVWRSSGNTIYF. Looking up the rest from reference TRBV14 and TRBJ1-3 gives the full variable domain: EAGVTQFPSHSVIEKGQTVTLRCDPISGHDNLYWYRRVMGKEIKFLLHFVKESKQDESGMPNNRFLAERTGGTYSTLKVQPAELEDSGVYFCASSQVWRSSGNTIYFGEGSWLTVV.

The genes are TRBV5-6 and TRBJ2-7; D not certain. The ends were cut back, 4 bases at V and 3 bases at J, with 8 bases in the middle. This CDR3 spans 12 amino acids. Germline lookup yields CDR1 SGHDT and CDR2 YYEEEE. The CDR3 DNA is TGTGCCAGCAGCGTCAGCGTCTACGAGCAGTACTTC. This translates into CASSVSVYEQYF.

The V call is TRBV10-3, the J call TRBJ2-5, with 13 bases lining up with TRBD2. The J call is doubtful: the DNA matches TRBJ2-7 better. CDR1 is ENHRY and CDR2 is SYGVKD in the germline V gene. The CDR3 totals 16 residues. The CDR3 spells CAISLAGTSGTHEQYF. CDR3 DNA: TGTGCCATCAGTCTGGCAGGGACTAGCGGGACCCACGAGCAGTACTTC.

The gene calls are TRBV20-1 and TRBJ1-5; D is unresolved. Per germline, CDR1 DFQATT and CDR2 SNEGSKA (reference sequence). Between the trimmed V and J ends, which lost 3 bases and 2 bases, there was a span of 14 bases. The CDR3 is 15 amino acids. The CDR3 is CSASPQVTGNQPQHF. The CDR3 DNA follows: TGCAGTGCTAGCCCCCAAGTAACGGGCAATCAGCCCCAGCATTTT.

This clonotype was observed at least ten times. The rearrangement joins TRBV12-3 or TRBV12-4 to TRBJ2-3, with 7 bases identical to TRBD1. J gave up 0 bases and V 7 bases, and 7 bases lay outside the gene matches. This CDR3 comprises 15 residues. Written as DNA, the CDR3 is TGTGCCAGCACCTCTACAGGGGCTAGCACAGATACGCAGTATTTT. It encodes CASTSTGASTDTQYF.

This clonotype was counted ten times or more. The chain links TRBV7-6 to TRBJ2-1, with 15 bases lining up with TRBD2. The CDR3 sequence is 16 residues long. Germline CDR1 and CDR2: SGHVS and FNYEAQ. Trimming took 2 bases from V and 7 from J; bases not matched to a gene: 3. CDR3 sequence: CASSLRTSGGANEQFF. The CDR3 DNA is TGTGCCAGCAGCTTACGGACTAGCGGGGGGGCTAATGAGCAGTTCTTC.

This clonotype was recorded only once. This chain links TRBV2 with TRBJ2-1, with D uncertain. Germline lookup yields CDR1 SNHLY and CDR2 FYNNEI. Trimming shortened V by 4 bases and J by 13 bases, and 17 bases separated the two germline ends. CDR3 length equals 13 residues. Here the CDR3 reads CASSVRQQETQFF. The CDR3, as DNA: TGTGCCAGCAGTGTCCGGCAGCAAGAGACCCAGTTCTTC.

CDR3 sequence reads: CASSLSAEQFF. The CDR3 bases are TGTGCCAGCAGCTTAAGTGCCGAGCAGTTCTTC. The chain links TRBV7-2 to TRBJ2-1; D unclear. The length of the CDR3 is 11 residues. Trimming left V 2 bases short and J 10 bases short, with 6 bases between. Per germline, CDR1 SGHTA and CDR2 FQGNSA. The variable domain in full, with the rest retrieved from reference TRBV7-2 and TRBJ2-1, is GAGVSQSPSNKVTEKGKDVELRCDPISGHTALYWYRQSLGQGLEFLIYFQGNSAPDKSGLPSDRFSAERTGGSVSTLTIQRTQQEDSAVYLCASSLSAEQFFGPGTRLTVL.

The rearrangement joins TRBV4-2 to TRBJ2-3; the D gene is possibly TRBD2 (6 bases). This CDR3 is built from 15 residues. The V end lost 0 bases, the J end lost 5 bases, and 12 bases lay between the germline ends. The germline V gene has CDR1 LGHNA and CDR2 YNFKEQ. The CDR3 spells CASSQEAREKDTQYF. DNA of the CDR3: TGTGCCAGCAGCCAAGAGGCGCGGGAAAAAGATACGCAGTATTTT.

In its sample, this clonotype was seen a few times. The chain couples TRBV24-1 to TRBJ2-1; 8 positions match TRBD1. The V segment lost 6 bases and the J segment 7 bases; nucleotides outside the gene matches: 13. The CDR3 consists of 16 residues. Germline values: CDR1 KGHDR, CDR2 SFDVKD. DNA for the CDR3: TGTGCCACCAGTCAAGGCGTGGGGACAGGTATGAATGAGCAGTTCTTC. It is translated as CATSQGVGTGMNEQFF.

This clonotype has only a few counts. V and J are TRBV20-1 and TRBJ2-5, with TRBD2 as a possible D gene (7 bases). The CDR3 is 14 amino acids. V lost 6 bases and J 1 base, leaving 15 bases between the germline ends. CDR1 is DFQATT, CDR2 SNEGSKA, per germline (reference sequence). The CDR3 sequence is CSARKGGGQETQYF. The CDR3 bases are TGCAGTGCCCGAAAGGGGGGGGGCCAAGAGACCCAGTACTTC.

This rearrangement joins TRBV12-3 or TRBV12-4 to TRBJ1-5, with TRBD1 matching over 8 bases. V lost 7 bases and J lost 6; bases outside the gene matches: 5. The CDR3 length is 13 residues. In nucleotides, the CDR3 is TGTGCCAGCAATGACAGGGGTCCTCAGCCCCAGCATTTT. Translated, it gives CASNDRGPQPQHF.

The rearrangement joins TRBV5-1 to TRBJ2-1; TRBD1 matches at 8 bases. This CDR3 has 16 amino acids. V lost 4 bases to trimming and J lost 6 bases; unmatched junction nucleotides: 12. Germline V gene lookup returns CDR1 SGHRS and CDR2 YFSETQ. The CDR3 DNA reads as TGCGCCAGCAGCCCCTCGACTCAGGGGGCTCGCAATGAGCAGTTCTTC. Encoded protein: CASSPSTQGARNEQFF.

Concerning this clonotype: With a much larger clone just one base away, this may be a read error. This chain joins TRBV2 and TRBJ2-1; TRBD2 matches 8 bases. Germline values: CDR1 SNHLY, CDR2 FYNNEI. This CDR3 is built from 15 residues. The CDR3 DNA sequence: TGTGCCTGCAGCCCGGGACTAGTACAATTCGGTGAGCAGTTCTTC. It translates to CACSPGLVQFGEQFF. The complete variable domain, with remaining parts taken from reference TRBV2 and TRBJ2-1, reads EPEVTQTPSHQVTQMGQEVILRCVPISNHLYFYWYRQILGQKVEFLVSFYNNEISEKSEIFDDQFSVERPDGSNFTLKIRSTKLEDSAMYFCACSPGLVQFGEQFFGPGTRLTVL.

The V call is TRBV29-1, the J call TRBJ1-2; unclear D gene. CDR3 length: 15 residues. V was trimmed by 3 bases and J by 3 bases, leaving 17 bases between them. CDR1 and CDR2 from the germline V gene are SQVTM and ANQGSEA. The CDR3 sequence: CSVEWTDSGDYGYTF. The CDR3, as DNA: TGCAGCGTTGAGTGGACCGACTCCGGAGACTATGGCTACACCTTC.

The table lists this clonotype with a few counts. This rearrangement joins TRBV4-3 to TRBJ2-7; 11 bases line up with TRBD2. The CDR3 consists of 16 residues. The germline V gene has CDR1 LGHNA and CDR2 YSLEER. V shed 4 bases and J 7 bases; nucleotides not matched to a gene: 12. DNA for the CDR3: TGCGCCAGCAGCCGAGTTCCGGGACTAGCGGTTAATGAGCAGTACTTC. Protein product: CASSRVPGLAVNEQYF.

This sequence joins TRBV5-1 and TRBJ2-1, with TRBD2 matching over 11 bases. This CDR3 is built from 15 residues. With 0 bases clipped from V and 7 bases from J, the junction kept 3 bases outside the gene matches. CDR1 is SGHRS and CDR2 is YFSETQ in the germline V gene. The CDR3 bases are TGCGCCAGCAGCTTGGTAGCGGGGGGGCCAAATGAGCAGTTCTTC. Translation: CASSLVAGGPNEQFF. Full variable domain (remainder filled in from reference TRBV5-1 and TRBJ2-1): KAGVTQTPRYLIKTRGQQVTLSCSPISGHRSVSWYQQTPGQGLQFLFEYFSETQRNKGNFPGRFSGRQFSNSRSEMNVSTLELGDSALYLCASSLVAGGPNEQFFGPGTRLTVL.